The 31 T cell receptor beta chains below were found in one sample sequenced in a study of T-cell reconstitution after alpha-beta-depleted transplantation in children (TCRdb year 2016). The treatment or condition label here, explained by the study, means: allogeneic hematopoietic cell transplantation with graft depleted of TCRalphabeta T cells and CD19 B cells. The method was PCR. TCRdb shows the sequencer as Illumina HiSeq 2500. TCR library preparation used molecular barcoding, with unique molecular identifiers applied to normalize quantification of the TCRbeta repertoire. TCRdb applied fastp at Q25 and MiXCR to the public reads, then kept only in-frame beta chains. Under each unique CDR3 protein, matching rows form one entry showing the most common genes and DNA. The sample data list some 600,000 distinct CDR3 sequences, and under 15% of these were observed just once. The ten largest clones capture approximately 2.1% of the sample.

The sample here was PBMCs, mostly from graft donor cells, taken 360 days after TCRalphabeta/CD19-depleted stem cell transplant. These receptors all come from a male patient aged 5 to 17 who had a stem cell transplant for acute myeloid leukemia, so the T cells may come from the graft donor.

The chain couples TRBV7-9 to TRBJ2-5, with 10 bases lining up with TRBD2. The junction had 14 bases not matched to a gene; V was cut back by 5 bases and J by 5 bases. Germline CDR1 reads SEHNR; CDR2 reads FQNEAQ (reference sequence). This CDR3 is 17 amino acids long. CDR3 in DNA: TGTGCCAGCAGCCTATCCGCCGGGCTAGCGGGAGTGGAGACCCAGTACTTC. It specifies CASSLSAGLAGVETQYF.

J is TRBJ1-2 and V is TRBV20-1, with a possible D match to TRBD1 (5 bases). The germline V gene encodes CDR1 DFQATT and CDR2 SNEGSKA (reference sequence). The CDR3 extends over 12 amino acids. The CDR3 sequence is CNLPGPSYGYTF. The CDR3 nucleotides are TGCAACCTTCCGGGACCATCCTATGGCTACACCTTC.

This clonotype occurred a few times. The V call is TRBV20-1, the J call TRBJ1-4; the D is unclear. V was trimmed by 2 bases and J by 5 bases, leaving 12 bases between them. The germline CDR1 and CDR2 sequences are DFQATT and SNEGSKA (reference sequence). The CDR3 loop spans 14 amino acids. In DNA, the CDR3 is TGCAGTGCTAGACCCGGAACCTTCAATGAAAAACTGTTTTTT. This translates into CSARPGTFNEKLFF.

This chain joins TRBV29-1 and TRBJ2-1; 7 bases are a match to TRBD2. The CDR3 runs to 16 residues. CDR1 is SQVTM and CDR2 is ANQGSEA in the germline V gene. The V and J ends lost 1 base and 0 bases, in that order; junction bases with no gene match: 6. The CDR3 bases are TGCAGCGTTGAAGGGCTAGCGGAACTCTCCTACAATGAGCAGTTCTTC. Amino acid sequence: CSVEGLAELSYNEQFF.

This rearrangement joins TRBV12-3 or TRBV12-4 to TRBJ2-6; D is uncertain. This CDR3 region has 16 residues. V was shortened by 5 bases and J by 11 bases, with 22 bases between the two germline ends. In nucleotides, the CDR3 is TGTGCCAGCAGTCGCTCTTACGCGGATCCCCCTCACGTCCTGACTTTC. Protein sequence: CASSRSYADPPHVLTF.

This clonotype was picked up a small number of times. The chain couples TRBV2 to TRBJ2-1; no clear D. CDR1 and CDR2 from the germline V gene are SNHLY and FYNNEI. Trimming took 3 bases from V and 7 from J, leaving 4 bases between them. This CDR3 comprises 11 residues. The DNA of the CDR3 is TGTGCCAGCAGTGATTGGAATGAGCAGTTCTTC. Protein: CASSDWNEQFF.

The CDR3 bases are TGTGCCAGCAGCTTAGTTGGGCTAGCCAAAAACATTCAGTACTTC. Amino acids: CASSLVGLAKNIQYF. The rearrangement uses TRBV7-9 and TRBJ2-4; D is unclear. Trimming stripped 1 base from V and 0 bases from J, with 7 bases between. CDR1 and CDR2 (germline): SEHNR, FQNEAQ (reference sequence). This CDR3 is built from 15 residues.

The rearrangement uses TRBV20-1 and TRBJ2-7; TRBD2 matches 7 bases. The CDR3 contains 16 residues. Germline lookup yields CDR1 DFQATT and CDR2 SNEGSKA (reference sequence). Trimming at V came to 0 bases and at J to 5 bases, leaving 13 bases not matched to a gene. The CDR3 nucleotides are TGCAGTGCTAGAGATCTGGAAGCGGGATTGTCCCACGAGCAGTACTTC. This encodes CSARDLEAGLSHEQYF.

This clonotype was seen a few times. This chain uses TRBV28 with TRBJ2-7; 12 bases align to TRBD2. V was clipped by 7 bases and J by 4 bases; unmatched bases: 5. Germline V CDR1 and CDR2: MDHEN, SYDVKM. The CDR3 loop spans 14 amino acids. CDR3 DNA sequence: TGTGCCAGCATTACTAGCGGGAGGACGTACGAGCAGTACTTC. Protein sequence: CASITSGRTYEQYF. The whole variable domain, filled in from reference TRBV28 and TRBJ2-7, reads DVKVTQSSRYLVKRTGEKVFLECVQDMDHENMFWYRQDPGLGLRLIYFSYDVKMKEKGDIPEGYSVSREKKERFSLILESASTNQTSMYLCASITSGRTYEQYFGPGTRLTVT.

The CDR3 protein is CASSQSRGIQYF. In DNA, the CDR3 is TGCGCCAGCAGCCAATCTAGGGGAATCCAGTACTTC. This chain joins TRBV4-3 and TRBJ2-5, with D possibly being TRBD1 (5 bases). V was clipped by 2 bases and J by 10 bases, with 11 bases between them. Germline V lookup: CDR1 LGHNA, CDR2 YSLEER. The CDR3 totals 12 residues.

The J gene is TRBJ2-1, the V gene TRBV5-1, with 8 bases fitting TRBD2. The V segment lost 0 bases and the J segment 3 bases; nucleotides outside the gene matches: 2. Germline CDR1 SGHRS, CDR2 YFSETQ. CDR3 length: 15 amino acids. CDR3 amino acids: CASSLVAGIYNEQFF. The CDR3 nucleotides are TGCGCCAGCAGCTTGGTAGCGGGAATCTACAATGAGCAGTTCTTC.

Many counts were recorded for this clonotype. V and J are TRBV18 and TRBJ2-4; D might be TRBD1 or TRBD2, each matching 6 bases. This CDR3 is built from 16 residues. CDR1 is KGHSH, CDR2 LQKENI, per germline. Trimming left V 3 bases short and J 0 bases short, with 12 bases between. This CDR3 reads CASSPEGELAKNIQYF. The CDR3 bases are TGTGCCAGCTCACCGGAGGGGGAGTTAGCCAAAAACATTCAGTACTTC.

This chain connects TRBV20-1 to TRBJ2-5; TRBD1 matches 9 bases. The CDR3 totals 14 residues. J gave up 5 bases and V 6 bases, and 10 bases lay outside the gene matches. CDR1 DFQATT and CDR2 SNEGSKA come from the germline V gene (reference sequence). The CDR3 reads CSAFTGGNLETQYF. DNA of the CDR3: TGCAGTGCCTTCACAGGGGGCAATTTGGAGACCCAGTACTTC.

The V and J genes are TRBV29-1 and TRBJ2-1, with TRBD2 matching 9 bases. Germline V gives CDR1 SQVTM, CDR2 ANQGSEA. This CDR3 has 16 residues. J lost 8 bases, V lost 2 bases, and 13 bases had no gene match. CDR3 sequence: CSVETLAGALFDEQFF. The CDR3 nucleotides read TGCAGCGTTGAAACCTTAGCGGGAGCCTTATTCGATGAGCAGTTCTTC.

This clonotype was observed a handful of times. The rearrangement links TRBV29-1 to TRBJ2-7, with D uncertain. This CDR3 is 13 amino acids long. Germline V CDR1 and CDR2: SQVTM, ANQGSEA. Trimming took 6 bases from V and 1 from J, leaving 13 bases between them. CDR3 nucleotide sequence: TGCAGCGTGCGCCGGTTGCTATCCTACGAGCAGTACTTC. This translates into CSVRRLLSYEQYF.

This clonotype has more than one count but fewer than ten. The CDR3 DNA reads TGTGCCAGCAAGAGACTAGCGGGAACCTACGAGCAGTACTTC. Translating gives CASKRLAGTYEQYF. This chain connects TRBV6-2 or TRBV6-3 to TRBJ2-7; 11 positions agree with TRBD2. Germline V lookup: CDR1 MNHEY, CDR2 SVGEGT. V shed 7 bases and J 2 bases; nucleotides not matched to a gene: 4. This CDR3 comprises 14 residues.

The chain is built from TRBV9 and TRBJ2-7; 7 bases are a match to TRBD1. This CDR3 is built from 14 residues. Germline V CDR1 and CDR2: SGDLS, YYNGEE. The junction had 9 bases not matched to a gene; V was cut back by 4 bases and J by 5 bases. CDR3 sequence: CASSPSDRAHEQYF. The DNA for the CDR3 is TGTGCCAGCAGCCCTAGTGACAGGGCCCACGAGCAGTACTTC. The full variable domain, in which reference TRBV9 and TRBJ2-7 provide the parts outside the CDR3, is DSGVTQTPKHLITATGQRVTLRCSPRSGDLSVYWYQQSLDQGLQFLIQYYNGEERAKGNILERFSAQQFPDLHSELNLSSLELGDSALYFCASSPSDRAHEQYFGPGTRLTVT.

This clonotype was counted only a few times. The V gene is TRBV4-3, the J gene TRBJ2-2, with TRBD2 matching over 8 bases. The CDR3 has 16 amino acids. V lost 4 bases, J lost 0 bases, and 4 bases stayed unmatched. Germline V gives CDR1 LGHNA, CDR2 YSLEER. CDR3 nucleotides: TGCGCCAGCAGCCGCCCGGGACTAGCGAACACCGGGGAGCTGTTTTTT. The encoded protein is CASSRPGLANTGELFF.

This clonotype was seen repeatedly, ten times or more. This chain joins TRBV12-3 or TRBV12-4 and TRBJ2-2; D call uncertain. This CDR3 region has 12 residues. Trimming pared 5 bases from V and 6 bases from J, leaving 7 bases between. CDR3 amino acids: CASSPLSGELFF. CDR3 nucleotide sequence: TGTGCCAGCAGTCCCCTCTCCGGGGAGCTGTTTTTT.

This clonotype was seen ten or more times. The gene calls are TRBV19 and TRBJ1-5; no clear D gene. The CDR3 totals 15 residues. From germline, CDR1 is LNHDA and CDR2 SQIVND (reference sequence). The germline V and J ends were trimmed by 2 bases and 0 bases, with 8 bases remaining between them. The CDR3 sequence is CASSINGNSNQPQHF. The CDR3 coding sequence is TGTGCCAGTAGTATAAATGGGAATAGCAATCAGCCCCAGCATTTT.

The chain employs TRBV25-1 and TRBJ2-1; 7 positions agree with TRBD2. CDR1 is MGHDK, CDR2 SYGVNS, per germline. The CDR3 is 14 residues long. V lost 2 bases, J lost 3 bases, and 1 base stayed unmatched. CDR3 DNA sequence: TGTGCCAGCAGTGAAAGCGGGGTCTACAATGAGCAGTTCTTC. Translating gives CASSESGVYNEQFF. Looking up the rest from reference TRBV25-1 and TRBJ2-1 gives the full variable domain: EADIYQTPRYLVIGTGKKITLECSQTMGHDKMYWYQQDPGMELHLIHYSYGVNSTEKGDLSSESTVSRIRTEHFPLTLESARPSHTSQYLCASSESGVYNEQFFGPGTRLTVL.

This clonotype was found many times. V and J are TRBV11-2 and TRBJ2-2; 11 bases are shared with TRBD2. The V segment lost 3 bases and the J segment 1 base; nucleotides outside the gene matches: 1. The CDR3 is 16 residues long. Germline CDR1 is SGHAT and CDR2 is FQNNGV. The CDR3 spells CASSFLAGGNTGELFF. In DNA form, the CDR3 reads TGTGCCAGCAGCTTCCTAGCGGGAGGGAACACCGGGGAGCTGTTTTTT.

V is TRBV19 and J is TRBJ1-5; 8 nucleotides match TRBD1. Germline CDR1 LNHDA, CDR2 SQIVND (reference sequence). V gave up 4 bases and J gave up 9 bases; unmatched junction bases: 14. This CDR3 is 16 amino acids long. The CDR3 region has the DNA TGTGCCAGTAGTAGACCACAGGGGGAGGTTCGAGGGCCCCAGCATTTT. Protein product: CASSRPQGEVRGPQHF.

The V call is TRBV3-1, the J call TRBJ2-7; TRBD2 might be the D (6 bases). The CDR3 is made up of 16 amino acids. The germline gives CDR1 LGHDT, CDR2 YNNKEL (reference sequence). Between the trimmed V and J ends, which lost 1 base and 4 bases, there was a span of 17 bases. The CDR3 nucleotides are TGTGCCAGCAGCCAAGGCCTCCGGGACGGGAGATACGAGCAGTACTTC. Translated: CASSQGLRDGRYEQYF.

The chain couples TRBV2 to TRBJ2-7; 12 positions agree with TRBD2. Trimming at V came to 7 bases and at J to 0 bases, leaving 4 bases not matched to a gene. The CDR3 has 15 amino acids. Germline V gene data show CDR1 as SNHLY and CDR2 as FYNNEI. As DNA, the CDR3 is TGTGCCAGCATCCCGGGACTAGCGGGCTCCTACGAGCAGTACTTC. It encodes CASIPGLAGSYEQYF.

The chain carries TRBV20-1 and TRBJ2-5; possible D gene TRBD1, 6 bases. The ends were cut back, 8 bases at V and 0 bases at J, with 25 bases in the middle. Germline CDR1 is DFQATT and CDR2 is SNEGSKA (reference sequence). There are 17 residues in the CDR3. This CDR3 reads CSSNRDKAFGYQETQYF. DNA for the CDR3: TGCAGTTCTAACCGGGACAAAGCTTTTGGGTACCAAGAGACCCAGTACTTC.

This clonotype was seen more than once but under ten times. The V and J genes are TRBV7-2 and TRBJ2-1; 8 nucleotides agree with TRBD1. This CDR3 comprises 15 residues. V was clipped by 3 bases and J by 6 bases; unmatched bases: 7. Germline CDR1 SGHTA, CDR2 FQGNSA. CDR3 sequence: CASSLDRVRGNEQFF. CDR3 coding DNA: TGTGCCAGCAGCTTGGACAGGGTTAGGGGCAATGAGCAGTTCTTC. Full variable domain (remainder filled in from reference TRBV7-2 and TRBJ2-1): GAGVSQSPSNKVTEKGKDVELRCDPISGHTALYWYRQSLGQGLEFLIYFQGNSAPDKSGLPSDRFSAERTGGSVSTLTIQRTQQEDSAVYLCASSLDRVRGNEQFFGPGTRLTVL.

This clonotype was observed a few times. The rearrangement links TRBV24-1 to TRBJ2-3; 9 bases fit TRBD1. This CDR3 has 14 residues. Per germline, CDR1 KGHDR and CDR2 SFDVKD. V shed 9 bases, J shed 1 base, and the junction held 4 bases outside the gene matches. CDR3 residues: CATGRDRGTDTQYF. The DNA for the CDR3 is TGTGCCACCGGAAGGGACAGGGGCACAGATACGCAGTATTTT.

The chain employs TRBV4-3 and TRBJ2-1; tentative D call: TRBD2 (5 bases). Per germline, CDR1 LGHNA and CDR2 YSLEER. Deletions cut 1 base from V and 1 base from J, with 11 bases between. The CDR3 length is 16 residues. The CDR3 bases are TGCGCCAGCAGCCAAGTTAACGGGATTTCCTACAATGAGCAGTTCTTC. Amino acid sequence: CASSQVNGISYNEQFF.

This clonotype was detected only a few times. The J gene is TRBJ1-1, the V gene TRBV28; a possible D gene is TRBD1 (6 bases). The CDR3 length is 16 residues. Looked up from germline, CDR1 is MDHEN and CDR2 is SYDVKM. Trimming removed 2 bases from V and 0 bases from J, with 13 bases in between. The chain's CDR3 is CASSLIGQRMNTEAFF. The CDR3 DNA follows: TGTGCCAGCAGTTTAATTGGACAGAGAATGAACACTGAAGCTTTCTTT.

This chain uses TRBV28 with TRBJ2-5; 8 nucleotides agree with TRBD2. This CDR3 has 17 residues. Losses at the gene ends were 4 bases for V and 2 bases for J; bases not matched to a gene: 12. The germline V gene has CDR1 MDHEN and CDR2 SYDVKM. The CDR3 is CASSSGGLVGEQETQYF. CDR3 DNA: TGTGCCAGCAGTTCCGGGGGACTAGTAGGGGAACAAGAGACCCAGTACTTC.